These 32 T cell receptor beta chains were sequenced from one sample in a study of cytomegalovirus exposure and HLA in healthy donors. The study ran its PCR with 60 Vbeta and 13 Jbeta primers. Sequencing used immunoSEQ multiplex PCR; TCRdb keeps in-frame clones, though not all of them. The data show around 39,000 clones, roughly 60% seen once. The sequenced sample consisted of PBMCs. These receptors were taken from a human donor in good health.

This rearrangement joins TRBV5-1 to TRBJ2-1; D might be TRBD1 (5 bases). The CDR3 has 14 amino acids. From germline, CDR1 is SGHRS and CDR2 YFSETQ. V gave up 5 bases and J gave up 4 bases, with 13 bases separating them. The CDR3, as DNA: TGCGCCAGCAGAGAAGGGGCGAAATACAATGAGCAGTTCTTC. Amino acids: CASREGAKYNEQFF.

This clone was seen only once. The V gene is TRBV10-3, the J gene TRBJ2-1, with D maybe TRBD2 (5 bases). V gave up 2 bases and J gave up 7 bases, with 9 bases separating them. The CDR3 sequence is 13 residues long. Germline loops: CDR1 ENHRY, CDR2 SYGVKD. The CDR3 spells CAISETSMNEQFF. Here the CDR3 DNA reads TGTGCCATCAGTGAGACTAGTATGAATGAGCAGTTCTTC.

CDR3 in DNA: TGTGCCAGCAGCGCGCCATCAGCGGGGGGGCTGGTCGGGGAGCTGTTTTTT. This encodes CASSAPSAGGLVGELFF. The rearrangement links TRBV9 to TRBJ2-2; 10 positions match TRBD2. Germline lookup yields CDR1 SGDLS and CDR2 YYNGEE. Unmatched junction bases numbered 12, after V lost 3 bases and J lost 7 bases. The CDR3 has 17 amino acids.

The chain has TRBV9 and TRBJ1-1, with D possibly being TRBD1 (6 bases). The CDR3 loop spans 12 amino acids. Germline CDR1 is SGDLS and CDR2 is YYNGEE. V shed 3 bases and J shed 5 bases, with 8 bases lying between them. Written as DNA, the CDR3 is TGTGCCAGCAGCGAGGGGGTAACTGAAGCTTTCTTT. Translation: CASSEGVTEAFF.

This clone was detected once. V usage is TRBV7-2 and J usage is TRBJ1-5; D remains ambiguous. The CDR3 extends over 14 amino acids. Germline V gives CDR1 SGHTA, CDR2 FQGNSA. Trimming took off 2 bases at V and 4 bases at J, with 9 bases between the two ends. The CDR3 is CASSLSLLNQPQHF. As DNA, the CDR3 is TGTGCCAGCAGCTTATCCCTCTTAAATCAGCCCCAGCATTTT.

This clone was detected only a few times. CDR3 region: CASSDLPRGYTF. The CDR3 DNA follows: TGTGCCAGCAGTGACCTTCCCCGGGGCTACACCTTC. The chain joins TRBV2 to TRBJ1-2; D ambiguous. The CDR3 has 12 amino acids. Trimming took 3 bases from V and 8 from J, leaving 10 bases between them. From germline, CDR1 is SNHLY and CDR2 FYNNEI.

V usage is TRBV5-1 and J usage is TRBJ1-2; D is uncertain. Trimming took 2 bases from V and 5 from J, leaving 10 bases between them. The CDR3 extends over 13 amino acids. The germline CDR1 and CDR2 sequences are SGHRS and YFSETQ. CDR3 coding DNA: TGCGCCAGCAGCTTTACCGCCGAGTATGGCTACACCTTC. This encodes CASSFTAEYGYTF.

The chain couples TRBV30 to TRBJ2-2; D is possibly TRBD2 (6 bases). CDR1 and CDR2 from the germline V gene are GTSNPN and SVGIG (reference sequence). The V gene lost 5 bases and the J gene lost 3 bases, with 10 bases spanning the gap. The CDR3 is 13 residues long. The chain's CDR3 is CAWLRGYTGELFF. The CDR3 nucleotides are TGTGCCTGGCTTCGGGGGTACACCGGGGAGCTGTTTTTT.

This clone showed up just once. The rearrangement uses TRBV25-1 and TRBJ1-5, with 10 bases that match TRBD1. The CDR3 contains 14 residues. The germline V gene encodes CDR1 MGHDK and CDR2 SYGVNS. The V gene end was trimmed by 9 bases and the J gene end by 2 bases; junction bases not matched to a gene: 4. CDR3 DNA sequence: TGTGCCAGGGCTGGACAGGGGGGCAATCAGCCCCAGCATTTT. Protein sequence: CARAGQGGNQPQHF. The full variable domain, completed using reference TRBV25-1 and TRBJ1-5, is EADIYQTPRYLVIGTGKKITLECSQTMGHDKMYWYQQDPGMELHLIHYSYGVNSTEKGDLSSESTVSRIRTEHFPLTLESARPSHTSQYLCARAGQGGNQPQHFGDGTRLSIL.

The rearrangement joins TRBV5-1 to TRBJ2-2, with D possibly being TRBD1 (6 bases). Trimming took 0 bases from V and 7 from J, leaving 13 bases between them. Per germline, CDR1 SGHRS and CDR2 YFSETQ. The CDR3 runs 15 residues. The CDR3 DNA reads TGCGCCAGCAGCTTGGCCGCAGGGGAGAGCGGGGAGCTGTTTTTT. It is translated as CASSLAAGESGELFF.

This clone was seen a handful of times. The V call is TRBV30, the J call TRBJ2-3; possibly TRBD1 for D (5 bases). V was cut by 4 bases and J by 2 bases, with 16 bases left in between. CDR3 size: 15 residues. In germline, CDR1 is GTSNPN, CDR2 SVGIG (reference sequence). CDR3 amino acids: CAWIDRYRFTDTQYF. CDR3 DNA sequence: TGTGCCTGGATAGACAGATATCGCTTCACAGATACGCAGTATTTT.

The chain recombines TRBV7-6 with TRBJ2-7; 9 bases match TRBD2. This CDR3 is built from 15 residues. Unmatched junction bases numbered 7, after V lost 0 bases and J lost 7 bases. Germline V gene lookup returns CDR1 SGHVS and CDR2 FNYEAQ. CDR3 in amino acids: CASSLALRGGDEQYF. The CDR3 region has the DNA TGTGCCAGCAGCTTAGCTCTGCGGGGGGGCGATGAGCAGTACTTC.

This clone has just a few counts. J is TRBJ1-4 and V is TRBV7-8, with D possibly being TRBD1 (5 bases). V was pared by 7 bases and J by 0 bases, with 15 bases between. Germline CDR1 is SGHVS and CDR2 is FQNEAQ. CDR3 length equals 16 residues. Here the CDR3 reads CASTVRGWATNEKLFF. CDR3 DNA sequence: TGTGCCAGCACCGTAAGGGGCTGGGCAACTAATGAAAAACTGTTTTTT.

The CDR3 sequence: CASSLTGIQLTDTQYF. CDR3 nucleotides: TGTGCCAGCAGCCTAACAGGGATTCAACTCACAGATACGCAGTATTTT. This rearrangement joins TRBV7-2 to TRBJ2-3; a possible D gene is TRBD1 (6 bases). Germline CDR1 and CDR2: SGHTA and FQGNSA. CDR3 length: 16 residues. Trimming shortened V by 5 bases and J by 2 bases, and 17 bases separated the two germline ends.

The chain links TRBV18 to TRBJ2-7, with D unresolved. The length of the CDR3 is 14 residues. The V and J ends lost 6 bases and 6 bases respectively, with 18 bases between them. From germline, CDR1 is KGHSH and CDR2 LQKENI. CDR3 loop: CASSPPSPESEQYF. The CDR3 DNA sequence: TGTGCCAGCTCCCCCCCGAGCCCTGAGAGCGAGCAGTACTTC. The whole variable domain, remainder taken from reference TRBV18 and TRBJ2-7, is NAGVMQNPRHLVRRRGQEARLRCSPMKGHSHVYWYRQLPEEGLKFMVYLQKENIIDESGMPKERFSAEFPKEGPSILRIQQVVRGDSAAYFCASSPPSPESEQYFGPGTRLTVT.

This clone was detected only once. The rearrangement links TRBV6-1 to TRBJ1-2, with a possible D match to TRBD1 (6 bases). CDR1 MNHNS and CDR2 SASEGT come from the germline V gene. This CDR3 spans 12 amino acids. The ends were cut back, 4 bases at V and 10 bases at J, with 13 bases in the middle. The CDR3 bases are TGTGCCAGCAGTGGGCAGTGGACAGTCTACACCTTC. Translating gives CASSGQWTVYTF.

The chain couples TRBV7-9 to TRBJ2-7; 11 bases map to TRBD1. The V segment lost 5 bases and the J segment 5 bases; nucleotides outside the gene matches: 5. CDR3 length equals 14 residues. Germline CDR1 and CDR2: SEHNR and FQNEAQ (reference sequence). CDR3: CASSTGQGADEQYF. The CDR3 DNA sequence: TGTGCCAGCAGCACTGGACAGGGGGCAGACGAGCAGTACTTC.

The J gene is TRBJ2-7, the V gene TRBV6-1; TRBD2 might be the D (6 bases). The CDR3 totals 14 residues. Trimming left V 4 bases short and J 0 bases short, with 10 bases between. In germline, CDR1 is MNHNS, CDR2 SASEGT. CDR3 sequence (DNA): TGTGCCAGCAGTGGCCGGGGGAGCTCCTACGAGCAGTACTTC. It encodes CASSGRGSSYEQYF.

This chain joins TRBV30 and TRBJ1-1; the match to TRBD1 covers 11 bases. The junction had 0 bases not matched to a gene; V was cut back by 1 base and J by 5 bases. The CDR3 has 13 amino acids. Germline assignment: CDR1 GTSNPN and CDR2 SVGIG (reference sequence). The CDR3 DNA reads as TGTGCCTGGAGTGGGGACAGGGGGACTGAAGCTTTCTTT. Encoded protein: CAWSGDRGTEAFF.

In its sample, this clone was seen a few times. The rearrangement links TRBV7-9 to TRBJ2-3, with 7 positions matching TRBD1. CDR3 length: 16 residues. After removal of 2 bases from V and 3 bases from J, the junction contained 8 bases not matched to a gene. CDR1 SEHNR and CDR2 FQNEAQ come from the germline V gene (reference sequence). The chain's CDR3 is CASSLPKGANTDTQYF. The CDR3 DNA is TGTGCCAGCAGCTTACCCAAGGGGGCGAATACAGATACGCAGTATTTT. The complete variable domain, with remaining parts taken from reference TRBV7-9 and TRBJ2-3, reads DTGVSQNPRHKITKRGQNVTFRCDPISEHNRLYWYRQTLGQGPEFLTYFQNEAQLEKSRLLSDRFSAERPKGSFSTLEIQRTEQGDSAMYLCASSLPKGANTDTQYFGPGTRLTVL.

This clone was observed a handful of times. The CDR3 is CASSQAGTRGSDTQYF. The DNA for the CDR3 is TGCGCCAGCAGCCAAGCCGGGACACGAGGGTCAGATACGCAGTATTTT. The chain employs TRBV4-1 and TRBJ2-3; TRBD1 is a possible D gene (6 bases). This CDR3 has 16 amino acids. Between the trimmed V and J ends, which lost 1 base and 4 bases, there was a span of 15 bases. CDR1 MGHRA and CDR2 YSYEKL come from the germline V gene.

This clone was observed a few times. The chain is built from TRBV4-2 and TRBJ1-4; unclear D gene. V lost 1 base and J 6 bases, leaving 15 bases between the germline ends. The germline V gene encodes CDR1 LGHNA and CDR2 YNFKEQ. This CDR3 is 16 amino acids long. CDR3 in amino acids: CASSQGGLGGHEKLFF. CDR3 coding DNA: TGTGCCAGCAGCCAAGGGGGTTTGGGAGGGCATGAAAAACTGTTTTTT.

This chain joins TRBV12-2 and TRBJ1-2. TRBV12-2 corresponds to a pseudogene. This CDR3 has 15 amino acids. CDR3: CASRLALSPNYGYTF. The CDR3, as DNA: TGTGCAAGTCGCTTAGCGCTGAGCCCTAACTATGGCTACACCTTC.

CDR3 sequence: CASRQSSYNEQFF. The CDR3 nucleotides read TGTGCCAGCAGACAGAGCTCCTACAATGAGCAGTTCTTC. V is TRBV6-1 and J is TRBJ2-1, with unresolved D. Germline V gene lookup returns CDR1 MNHNS and CDR2 SASEGT. The CDR3 spans 13 residues. V gave up 6 bases and J gave up 0 bases, with 6 bases separating them.

About this clone itself: One end of the junction fails to match germline, which may point to a read error. The chain recombines TRBV7-9 with TRBJ1-2; D is unclear. The CDR3 spans 12 residues. CDR1 SEHNR and CDR2 FQNEAQ come from the germline V gene (reference sequence). The chain's CDR3 is CSSSFSVSGYTF. CDR3 DNA: TGTTCCAGCAGCTTCTCAGTTAGCGGCTACACCTTC.

The chain links TRBV28 to TRBJ2-7; 9 positions match TRBD2. With 5 bases clipped from V and 5 bases from J, the junction kept 4 bases outside the gene matches. The length of the CDR3 is 13 residues. Germline lookup yields CDR1 MDHEN and CDR2 SYDVKM. In DNA form, the CDR3 reads TGTGCCAGCAGTCTAGCGGGGCCCCACGAGCAGTACTTC. Encoded protein: CASSLAGPHEQYF.

The chain joins TRBV29-1 to TRBJ2-6; TRBD2 might be the D (6 bases). Looked up from germline, CDR1 is SQVTM and CDR2 is ANQGSEA. The V end was cut by 5 bases, the J end by 0 bases, with 11 bases between. The CDR3 has 15 residues. CDR3 amino acids: CSVPRGSSGANVLTF. CDR3 nucleotide sequence: TGCAGCGTTCCCCGGGGGAGCTCTGGGGCCAACGTCCTGACTTTC. Supplemented by reference TRBV29-1 and TRBJ2-6, the full variable domain reads SAVISQKPSRDICQRGTSLTIQCQVDSQVTMMFWYRQQPGQSLTLIATANQGSEATYESGFVIDKFPISRPNLTFSTLTVSNMSPEDSSIYLCSVPRGSSGANVLTFGAGSRLTVL.

The rearrangement joins TRBV7-2 to TRBJ1-2, with 7 bases fitting TRBD1. The V gene end was trimmed by 5 bases and the J gene end by 6 bases; junction bases not matched to a gene: 9. The germline gives CDR1 SGHTA, CDR2 FQGNSA. The CDR3 spans 14 residues. The CDR3 reads CASSLRRDSHGYTF. The CDR3 DNA is TGTGCCAGCAGCCTCAGGAGGGACAGCCATGGCTACACCTTC.

The chain carries TRBV11-2 and TRBJ1-2; possible D gene TRBD1, 6 bases. The CDR3 loop spans 15 amino acids. The germline CDR1 and CDR2 sequences are SGHAT and FQNNGV. Deletions cut 0 bases from V and 7 bases from J, with 15 bases between. The CDR3 is CASSLEAQGSSGYTF. The DNA of the CDR3 is TGTGCCAGCAGCTTAGAGGCTCAGGGGAGCAGTGGCTACACCTTC. Full variable domain (missing parts from reference TRBV11-2 and TRBJ1-2): EAGVAQSPRYKIIEKRQSVAFWCNPISGHATLYWYQQILGQGPKLLIQFQNNGVVDDSQLPKDRFSAERLKGVDSTLKIQPAKLEDSAVYLCASSLEAQGSSGYTFGSGTRLTVV.

This clone is a singleton in its sample. This chain joins TRBV2 and TRBJ2-5, with TRBD2 matching 14 bases. CDR1 and CDR2 (germline): SNHLY, FYNNEI. J was trimmed by 7 bases and V by 6 bases; bases with no gene match: 10. This CDR3 is 16 amino acids long. The DNA of the CDR3 is TGTGCCAGCAGGACTAGCGGGGGGGATAAGAAGGGGACCCAGTACTTC. This sequence encodes CASRTSGGDKKGTQYF.

V gene TRBV4-1 combines with J gene TRBJ1-2; 7 bases match TRBD1. Unmatched junction bases numbered 9, after V lost 0 bases and J lost 2 bases. CDR1 and CDR2 from the germline V gene are MGHRA and YSYEKL. This CDR3 comprises 17 residues. CDR3 region: CASSQEFTGASNYGYTF. The CDR3, as DNA: TGCGCCAGCAGCCAAGAATTTACAGGGGCTTCGAACTATGGCTACACCTTC.

This clone has only one observation. The V call is TRBV14, the J call TRBJ2-7; 12 positions match TRBD1. This CDR3 is built from 16 residues. V was clipped by 2 bases and J by 6 bases; unmatched bases: 8. CDR1 is SGHDN and CDR2 is FVKESK in the germline V gene. CDR3 residues: CASSQLLGTGGSEQYF. Written as DNA, the CDR3 is TGTGCCAGCAGCCAATTGTTGGGGACAGGGGGCTCCGAGCAGTACTTC.